The rows below give T cell receptor beta chains drawn from one sample of a study of shared clonotypes between healthy human individuals. Data came from immunoSEQ multiplex PCR; TCRdb stores just in-frame clones and leaves some out. This table holds around 2.1 million clones, 85% to 95% found once. Sequencing was carried out using naive CD8+ T cells from PBMCs. These receptors were collected from a man aged 18 to 30 in good health. Some clones in this sample may be carry-over from other donors' samples. CDR3s include the opening cysteine and the closing phenylalanine or tryptophan. Each record gives: clone size, J gene, V gene, D gene, CDR3 protein, CDR3 DNA. A D gene is named only where the DNA matches it firmly. The size entry is marked missing in some rows and otherwise reads once, few, many or a size class.

NA,TRBJ2-1,TRBV27,NA,CASSLWLGRDNEQFF,TGTGCCAGCAGTTTGTGGCTGGGCCGAGATAATGAGCAGTTCTTC
NA,TRBJ2-7,TRBV27,TRBD1,CASSLDRGEQYF,TGTGCCAGCAGCCTAGACAGGGGCGAGCAGTACTTC
NA,TRBJ1-2,TRBV7-2,TRBD1,CASSFKYRGIYGYTF,TGTGCCAGCAGCTTCAAATACAGGGGAATCTATGGCTACACCTTC
NA,TRBJ2-5,TRBV5-1,NA,CASSLDSPRQETQYF,TGCGCCAGCAGCTTGGATTCTCCAAGACAAGAGACCCAGTACTTC
NA,TRBJ2-7,TRBV5-1,TRBD2,CASSLGTGLAGGPQEQYF,TGCGCCAGCAGCTTGGGTACGGGACTAGCGGGAGGGCCGCAAGAGCAGTACTTC
once,TRBJ2-3,TRBV21-1,NA,CASSTHTGTRFTISSDTQYF,TGTGCCAGCAGCACCCACACCGGGACTAGGTTTACAATTTCGTCAGATACGCAGTATTTT
NA,TRBJ2-7,TRBV19,NA,CASSMWGTNDEQYF,TGTGCCAGTAGTATGTGGGGGACGAATGACGAGCAGTACTTC
NA,TRBJ2-2,TRBV5-1,NA,CASSLLGYGELFF,TGCGCCAGCAGCTTGCTCGGGTATGGGGAGCTGTTTTTT
NA,TRBJ1-2,TRBV5-4,TRBD1,CASSTGGYGYTF,TGTGCCAGCAGCACAGGGGGGTATGGCTACACCTTC
NA,TRBJ1-2,TRBV9,NA,CASSLNFQHGPNYGYTF,TGTGCCAGCAGCCTAAATTTCCAACATGGCCCCAACTATGGCTACACCTTC
NA,TRBJ2-7,TRBV15,NA,CATSREGESYEQYF,TGTGCCACCAGCAGAGAGGGGGAGTCCTACGAGCAGTACTTC
NA,TRBJ2-2,TRBV14,TRBD1,CASSQEDRVYTGELFF,TGTGCCAGCAGCCAAGAAGACAGGGTGTACACCGGGGAGCTGTTTTTT
few,TRBJ1-5,TRBV30,NA,CAWSPPRDLNQPQHF,TGTGCCTGGAGTCCCCCCCGGGACTTAAATCAGCCCCAGCATTTT
NA,TRBJ2-7,TRBV18,NA,CASSPPRTHHSYEQYF,TGTGCCAGCTCACCGCCCCGGACACATCACTCCTACGAGCAGTACTTC
NA,TRBJ2-7,TRBV11-2,NA,CASSGIARERYEQYF,TGTGCCAGCAGTGGGATCGCCAGGGAGCGCTACGAGCAGTACTTC
NA,TRBJ2-7,TRBV5-3,NA,CARMEGAHEQYF,TGTGCCAGAATGGAGGGGGCCCACGAGCAGTACTTC
NA,TRBJ2-1,TRBV21-1,NA,CASSKVASGNFHEQFF,NA
NA,TRBJ2-7,TRBV27,TRBD2,CASSFVAGLAYEQYF,TGTGCCAGCAGTTTCGTCGCGGGACTAGCCTACGAGCAGTACTTC
NA,TRBJ1-1,TRBV5-5,NA,CASSLTGNTEAFF,TGTGCCAGCAGCCTAACAGGGAACACTGAAGCTTTCTTT
NA,TRBJ2-7,TRBV25-1,NA,CASSGSSYEQYF,TGTGCCAGCAGTGGCAGCTCCTACGAGCAGTACTTC
NA,TRBJ2-7,TRBV4-3,TRBD2,CASSQARLAGGPDEQYF,TGCGCCAGCAGCCAAGCAAGGCTAGCGGGAGGGCCCGACGAGCAGTACTTC
NA,TRBJ2-7,TRBV5-1,TRBD2,CASSLERGATHEQYF,TGCGCCAGCAGCTTGGAGCGGGGGGCGACGCACGAGCAGTACTTC
NA,TRBJ1-1,TRBV5-6,TRBD1,CASSWGTGVAEAFF,TGTGCCAGCAGCTGGGGGACAGGGGTGGCTGAAGCTTTCTTT
few,TRBJ1-1,TRBV7-9,TRBD1,CASSSPGGMNTEAFF,TGTGCCAGCAGCTCCCCAGGGGGCATGAACACTGAAGCTTTCTTT
NA,TRBJ2-3,TRBV28,TRBD2,CASSPRTSGRANSATDTQYF,TGTGCCAGCAGTCCGAGGACTAGCGGGAGGGCCAACTCAGCCACAGATACGCAGTATTTT
NA,TRBJ2-7,TRBV28,NA,CASSYSEAYEQYF,TGTGCCAGCAGTTACTCAGAGGCCTACGAGCAGTACTTC
NA,TRBJ1-4,TRBV19,TRBD1,CASSNRGLSVEKLFF,TGTGCCAGTAGTAACAGGGGGCTGTCGGTAGAAAAACTGTTTTTT
NA,TRBJ1-1,TRBV7-8,NA,CASSIANLWDGTEAFF,TGTGCCAGCAGCATAGCAAATCTTTGGGACGGTACTGAAGCTTTCTTT
NA,TRBJ2-1,TRBV29-1,TRBD2,CSVGTSGSPYNEQFF,TGCAGCGTTGGGACTAGCGGGAGTCCCTACAATGAGCAGTTCTTC
once,TRBJ2-1,TRBV15,TRBD2,CATSGGASGRSGEQFF,TGTGCCACCAGCGGTGGGGCTAGCGGGAGAAGTGGTGAGCAGTTCTTC
NA,TRBJ1-5,TRBV28,NA,CASSLFRGATSNQPQHF,TGTGCCAGCAGTTTATTTCGGGGGGCGACTAGCAATCAGCCCCAGCATTTT
NA,TRBJ2-1,TRBV9,TRBD2,CASSAGDYRYYNEQFF,TGTGCCAGCAGCGCCGGGGACTACAGGTACTACAATGAGCAGTTCTTC
once,TRBJ2-5,TRBV25-1,TRBD1,CASSDWTGGETQYF,TGTGCCAGCAGTGATTGGACAGGCGGCGAGACCCAGTACTTC
once,TRBJ1-6,TRBV2,NA,CASREVGKVPSPLHF,TGTGCCAGCAGGGAGGTGGGCAAGGTCCCCTCACCCCTCCACTTT
few,TRBJ2-1,TRBV6-4,NA,CASSPGQGFFSGRDNEQFF,TGTGCCAGCAGTCCGGGACAGGGATTTTTTAGCGGGAGAGACAATGAGCAGTTCTTC
NA,TRBJ2-1,TRBV5-6,NA,CASSLVGSDEQFF,TGTGCCAGCAGCTTGGTTGGGAGCGATGAGCAGTTCTTC
few,TRBJ1-1,TRBV6-5,NA,CASSSGTEAFF,TGTGCCAGCAGTTCCGGGACAGAAGCTTTCTTT
NA,TRBJ2-3,TRBV28,NA,CASSDGYQRDTQYF,TGTGCCAGCAGCGACGGATATCAGCGGGATACGCAGTATTTT
NA,TRBJ2-3,TRBV28,NA,CASSLEGGADTQYF,TGTGCCAGCAGTTTGGAAGGGGGGGCCGATACGCAGTATTTT
NA,TRBJ2-7,TRBV7-2,NA,CASSERTGGYEQYF,TGTGCCAGCAGCGAAAGAACCGGGGGCTACGAGCAGTACTTC
NA,TRBJ2-3,TRBV7-9,NA,CASSFFTDTQYF,TGTGCCAGCAGCTTCTTCACAGATACGCAGTATTTT
NA,TRBJ1-2,TRBV5-6,TRBD1,CASSGGADRVKLGYGYTF,TGTGCCAGCAGCGGAGGGGCGGACAGGGTAAAATTAGGCTATGGCTACACCTTC
once,TRBJ2-2,TRBV6-5,NA,CASMETEPTGELFF,TGTGCCAGCATGGAGACAGAGCCTACCGGGGAGCTGTTTTTT
NA,TRBJ2-7,TRBV6-5,NA,CASSYSNSYEQYF,TGTGCCAGCAGTTACTCTAACTCCTACGAGCAGTACTTC
NA,TRBJ2-5,TRBV7-9,NA,CASSSDRSTLKTQYF,TGTGCCAGCAGCTCTGACAGGTCGACCTTGAAGACCCAGTACTTC
NA,TRBJ2-7,TRBV29-1,NA,CSVGIGPHEQYF,TGCAGCGTGGGCATTGGTCCCCACGAGCAGTACTTC
NA,TRBJ1-2,TRBV19,TRBD1,CASRATGDYNYGYTF,TGTGCCAGTAGGGCGACAGGGGATTATAACTATGGCTACACCTTC
NA,TRBJ1-2,TRBV27,TRBD1,CASSSGTGFYGYTF,TGTGCCAGCAGTTCTGGGACAGGGTTTTATGGCTACACCTTC
NA,TRBJ2-3,TRBV27,TRBD2,CASSATSAFTDTQYF,TGTGCCAGCAGTGCGACTAGCGCTTTCACAGATACGCAGTATTTT
NA,TRBJ1-1,TRBV6-1,NA,CASSELRGDTEAFF,TGTGCCAGCAGTGAATTGCGGGGTGACACTGAAGCTTTCTTT
NA,TRBJ2-2,TRBV27,NA,CASSFMRGYGGELFF,TGTGCCAGCAGTTTTATGAGAGGGTACGGCGGGGAGCTGTTTTTT
NA,TRBJ1-4,TRBV4-3,NA,CASSQDGSLNEKLFF,TGCGCCAGCAGCCAAGACGGGAGTCTTAATGAAAAACTGTTTTTT
NA,TRBJ2-1,TRBV28,NA,CASSLIPGNNEQFF,TGTGCCAGCAGTTTAATCCCTGGCAACAATGAGCAGTTCTTC
NA,TRBJ2-7,TRBV5-8,NA,CASSRAGSGRYEQYF,TGTGCCAGCAGCCGGGCTGGGTCAGGGCGCTACGAGCAGTACTTC
NA,TRBJ2-7,TRBV9,TRBD1,CASSVGGQGSEQYF,TGTGCCAGCAGCGTAGGAGGACAGGGAAGCGAGCAGTACTTC